The next 14 T cell receptor beta chains were all read from a single sample in a study of beta chain features in type 1 diabetes. All of the isolated RNA was reverse transcribed, so expressed TCRB transcripts were sequenced. Here immunoSEQ multiplex PCR was the method, and the copy in TCRdb shows in-frame clones only, minus some. The table lists roughly 160,000 clones, about 8% of them singletons. Findings and caveats of the study: Shortening that was moderate but significant affected the TCRB CDR3s of Type 1 diabetes patients in all four CD4+ subsets.

Their antigens remain unidentified. Sequencing input: central memory CD4+ T cells from blood. Every receptor here comes from a woman between 35 and 50 years old with type 1 diabetes.

This clone was seen ten or more times. A read error may account for a junction end that differs from germline. The rearrangement joins TRBV4-3 to TRBJ1-1; TRBD1 matches at 8 bases. The V gene's germline CDR1 is LGHNA and CDR2 YSLEER. The CDR3 totals 14 residues. CDR3 in amino acids: CASSHRGMNTEAFF. CDR3 nucleotide sequence: TGCGCCAGTAGCCACAGGGGGATGAACACTGAAGCTTTCTTT.

Only a few counts were recorded for this clone. V and J are TRBV7-9 and TRBJ2-1, with TRBD1 identical over 9 bases. The V gene end was trimmed by 7 bases and the J gene end by 5 bases; junction bases not matched to a gene: 6. The CDR3 covers 14 residues. Germline V gives CDR1 SEHNR, CDR2 FQNEAQ (reference sequence). CDR3 DNA sequence: TGTGCCAGCACCTTGACAGGGGGAAACAATGAGCAGTTCTTC. This sequence encodes CASTLTGGNNEQFF.

This clone was seen only a few times. The J gene is TRBJ2-3, the V gene TRBV6-5; D may be TRBD2 (6 bases). This CDR3 is built from 15 residues. Germline V gene lookup returns CDR1 MNHEY and CDR2 SVGAGI. The germline V and J ends were trimmed by 6 bases and 0 bases, with 13 bases remaining between them. The CDR3: CASSLTSLSTDTQYF. The DNA of the CDR3 is TGTGCCAGCAGCCTAACTAGCCTCAGCACAGATACGCAGTATTTT.

The J gene is TRBJ2-2, the V gene TRBV10-3; TRBD2 is a possible D gene (5 bases). This CDR3 has 14 amino acids. Trimming cost V 8 bases and J 3 bases, with 13 bases left between them. The germline V gene has CDR1 ENHRY and CDR2 SYGVKD. The CDR3 DNA reads as TGTGCCATCCGGGCTAGCCGAGACACCGGGGAGCTGTTTTTT. Residues: CAIRASRDTGELFF.

This clone was observed many times. The gene calls are TRBV7-9 and TRBJ1-3, with D uncertain. Germline values: CDR1 SEHNR, CDR2 FQNEAQ (reference sequence). Between the trimmed V and J ends, which lost 10 bases and 3 bases, there was a span of 16 bases. This CDR3 region has 14 residues. CDR3 bases: TGTGCCACCACCTCTCTGGCAGTTGGAAACACCATATATTTT. Its protein product is CATTSLAVGNTIYF.

V gene TRBV11-2 combines with J gene TRBJ2-7; 13 bases fit TRBD2. The germline V gene has CDR1 SGHAT and CDR2 FQNNGV. V shed 5 bases, J shed 3 bases, and the junction held 7 bases outside the gene matches. The CDR3 loop spans 16 amino acids. This CDR3 reads CASSRTSGGYIYEQYF. In DNA, the CDR3 is TGTGCCAGCAGCCGGACTAGCGGGGGCTACATCTACGAGCAGTACTTC.

The chain carries TRBV5-5 and TRBJ2-1; a weak D match, TRBD1 (6 bases). From germline, CDR1 is SGHKS and CDR2 YYEKEE (reference sequence). The CDR3 length is 15 residues. V was pared by 2 bases and J by 2 bases, with 11 bases between. The CDR3 DNA sequence: TGTGCCAGCAGCTTTGGACAGACTACCTACAATGAGCAGTTCTTC. It is translated as CASSFGQTTYNEQFF.

In its sample, this clone was seen a few times. A junction boundary mismatches the germline segment, possibly from a read error. This sequence joins TRBV6-4 and TRBJ1-2, with 9 bases fitting TRBD1. In germline, CDR1 is MRHNA, CDR2 SNTAGT. The CDR3 has 11 residues. In nucleotides, the CDR3 is TGCGGGGGGGACAGGGACTATGGCTACACCTTC. It translates to CGGDRDYGYTF.

This clone has a handful of counts. This chain uses TRBV25-1 with TRBJ2-1; D is unclear. Per germline, CDR1 MGHDK and CDR2 SYGVNS. This CDR3 is 15 amino acids long. Deletions cut 3 bases from V and 0 bases from J, with 9 bases between. The CDR3 region has the DNA TGTGCCAGCAGTGACCCGGTAAGCTCCTACAATGAGCAGTTCTTC. Encoded protein: CASSDPVSSYNEQFF.

The chain uses TRBV28 and TRBJ1-5; 10 bases fit TRBD1. This CDR3 spans 16 amino acids. Trimming took 5 bases from V and 5 from J; bases not matched to a gene: 9. CDR1 is MDHEN, CDR2 SYDVKM, per germline. CDR3 amino acids: CASSQQLGQGYQPQHF. The CDR3 nucleotides read TGTGCCAGCAGTCAACAGTTGGGACAGGGGTATCAGCCCCAGCATTTT.

The chain has TRBV4-2 and TRBJ1-5; 7 nucleotides line up with TRBD1. CDR1 is LGHNA and CDR2 is YNFKEQ in the germline V gene. Losses at the gene ends were 0 bases for V and 3 bases for J; bases not matched to a gene: 8. The CDR3 loop spans 17 amino acids. The CDR3 DNA reads TGTGCCAGCAGCCAAGAAGGGACAGCGTCCCTCAATCAGCCCCAGCATTTT. It translates to CASSQEGTASLNQPQHF.

In its sample, this clone was seen many times. J is TRBJ2-1 and V is TRBV2; the match to TRBD2 covers 9 bases. The V and J ends lost 3 bases and 7 bases, in that order; junction bases with no gene match: 13. The CDR3 consists of 17 residues. Germline V gene sequence: CDR1 SNHLY, CDR2 FYNNEI. The CDR3 DNA reads as TGTGCCAGCAGTGACGATGTAACCGGGACTAGCCGGAATGAGCAGTTCTTC. It specifies CASSDDVTGTSRNEQFF.

The V gene is TRBV5-1, the J gene TRBJ2-2, with D perhaps matching TRBD2 (6 bases). Germline V lookup: CDR1 SGHRS, CDR2 YFSETQ. The CDR3 length is 13 residues. V was shortened by 6 bases and J by 5 bases, with 11 bases between the two germline ends. CDR3 region: CASNYGTTGELFF. The DNA of the CDR3 is TGCGCCAGCAATTACGGGACTACCGGGGAGCTGTTTTTT.

This clone showed up many times. V is TRBV5-6 and J is TRBJ2-5, with D maybe TRBD1 (5 bases). This CDR3 is built from 16 residues. CDR1 is SGHDT and CDR2 is YYEEEE in the germline V gene. V was shortened by 1 base and J by 1 base, with 14 bases between the two germline ends. The CDR3 loop reads CASSLFRERGQETQYF. The CDR3 DNA reads as TGTGCCAGCAGCTTGTTCAGGGAAAGGGGCCAAGAGACCCAGTACTTC.